This T cell receptor (beta chain) was profiled in a study of blood T cell repertoires in COVID-19 (dated by TCRdb to about 2020). Context from the whole study: Samples from collaborators originated in the United States, Italy and Spain and spanned both the acute and convalescent phases of COVID-19. The prospective study material was composed of cDNA or gDNA derived from T cells, B-cell-depleted T cells, or PBMCs. The dataset comprised deeply sampled blood TCRbeta repertoires from subjects exposed to, actively infected with, or recovered from COVID-19. The repertoires were released in a freely available public database intended as a resource for research on the immune response to SARS-CoV-2. Samples came from the ongoing ImmuneRACE study (first 160 participants) plus 1,254 subjects from 6 global collaborators. Nearly every sample came with metadata listing a de-identified subject ID, COVID-19 status, age in years and sex. Where HLA class I and class II types were available, the types were taken from metadata supplied by the sample provider, not from assay-based typing. What the research found in general, with its limitations: How much clinical and demographic metadata was included differed by source and by participant, and the metadata was provided uncurated.

Remarks on this clone: Its antigen remains unidentified. Per-base quality was not reported, and no clone a single base away is much larger than it.

TCRbeta CDR3 regions were amplified from genomic DNA using the immunoSEQ Assay, a bias-controlled multiplex PCR. The paper's data handling went like this. The number of nucleated cells in each sample was estimated from the amplification of reference gene primers within the assay. Sequence reads were collapsed and filtered to measure the absolute abundance of every unique TCRbeta CDR3 rearrangement. For each sample, productive Simpson clonality was calculated as the square root of Simpson's diversity index across productive rearrangements. The clones in this table, taken by TCRdb from immuneACCESS, are in-frame only. Not every clone is retained; where verified, under half of the shortfall comes from an unresolved V gene, and the cause of the rest is unknown. D and trimming come from the DNA, and the V and J calls and clone size come from that table. This sample has more than 250,000 clones in its table, and more than 80% of those were observed once. The ten largest clones capture 5% to 7% of the sample.

Another Seattle source contributed samples from volunteer blood donors who had recovered from COVID-19. Whole blood was collected in K2EDTA tubes by collaborating institutions according to the institutions' own protocols. Collaborator samples were shipped for TCRbeta analysis as frozen whole blood, isolated PBMCs, or DNA extracted from either sample type. CDR1 is given as SGDLS and CDR2 as YYNGEE, both from the germline V gene. After removal of 3 bases from V and 7 bases from J, the junction retains 9 bases not matched to a gene. From the cysteine up to the phenylalanine, the CDR3 has a length of 16 residues. This entry keeps only the CDR3 DNA: 48 bases, framed from base 1.

The V gene is TRBV9 and the J gene is TRBJ2-7; 14 central bases correspond to TRBD2. The specimen was peripheral blood. This clonotype originated in a man between 18 and 29 years old who had recovered from COVID-19. The CDR3 is CASSGPGLAGVGEQYF. The DNA reads TGTGCCAGCAGCGGCCCGGGACTAGCGGGAGTAGGGGAGCAGTACTTC.